The present T cell receptor beta chain was sequenced within a study of early T cells in non-severe SARS-CoV-2 infection (dated by TCRdb to about 2021). With respect to the entire study: Bulk RNA from unsorted whole blood was used for TCR sequencing, so alpha and beta chains could not be paired. What the study reported, not specific to this receptor: VDJdb matching was skewed toward anti-spike CD8 responses, so virus-specific expansions were likely underestimated and private and CD4 specificities were missed.

Note on this clonotype: Its antigen is still unknown. Base qualities are not at hand, and no much larger clone is one base apart.

Libraries were made using 5' RACE. The run used a NextSeq 500. The TCR library protocol attached unique molecular identifiers to individual cDNA molecules to correct for sequencing error and PCR bias. Sequencing covered both TCR alpha and beta chains, and within each sample the abundances of alpha and beta sequences were tightly co-correlated. Under the source paper's analysis protocol: V gene, J gene and CDR3 annotation of TCR sequences was performed with Decombinator V4. Expanded TCRs were defined as changing significantly between any two time points under a Poisson model with p below 0.0001. TCR abundances were normalised to the total number of TCRs sequenced in each sample and reported as counts per million. TRAV1-2 paired with TRAJ12, TRAJ20 or TRAJ33 defined MAIT TCRs, while TRAV10 paired with TRAJ18 defined iNKT TCRs. VDJdb, accessed 1 November 2021, was searched for CMV, EBV and SARS-CoV-2 annotated TCRs, excluding TCRs annotated for multiple antigens. Using fastp at Q25 and MiXCR, TCRdb reprocessed the public reads and kept productive beta chains. Each entry merges the rows of one CDR3 protein and shows their most common DNA and genes. Here the V and J calls rest on TCRdb's processing, not on the authors' analysis. In all, the sample holds 80,000 to 95,000 distinct CDR3 sequences, and around 14% of those were seen once. The ten largest make up around 9.9% of the sample.

The CDR3, cysteine through phenylalanine, is 18 amino acids long. Only the CDR3 region is kept as DNA, spanning 54 bases read in frame from base 1. The germline V and J ends show losses of 5 bases and 1 base respectively, and no gene match explains 10 bases of the junction. Set within a cohort of healthcare workers in London, UK, this nested case-control study involved weekly PCR testing of nasopharyngeal swabs along with blood sampling. Healthcare workers were recruited between 23 and 31 March 2020, during the week of the UK lockdown, and were followed weekly for up to about 15 weeks. This receptor was taken from an adult who was a healthcare worker with PCR-confirmed SARS-CoV-2 infection or an uninfected control (not recorded which). The specimen sequenced was whole blood. The chain couples TRBV12-3 or TRBV12-4 to TRBJ2-3; 12 bases in the middle match TRBD2. The DNA is TGTGCCAGCAGTCCATCTAGCGGGGGGGCCTTTGGCACAGATACGCAGTATTTT. This codes for CASSPSSGGAFGTDTQYF.